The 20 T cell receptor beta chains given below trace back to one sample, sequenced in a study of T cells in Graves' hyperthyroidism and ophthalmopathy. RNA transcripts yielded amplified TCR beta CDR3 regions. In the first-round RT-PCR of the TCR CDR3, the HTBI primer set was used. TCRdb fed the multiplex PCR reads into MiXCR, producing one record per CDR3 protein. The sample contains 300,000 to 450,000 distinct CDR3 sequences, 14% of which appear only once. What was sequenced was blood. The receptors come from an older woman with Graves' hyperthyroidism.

The CDR3 protein is CASSEGGLSGETQYF. CDR3 coding DNA: TGTGCCAGCAGTGAAGGGGGACTCAGCGGGGAGACCCAGTACTTC. V gene TRBV2 combines with J gene TRBJ2-5, with TRBD2 as a possible D gene (6 bases). The CDR3 spans 15 residues. Germline-derived CDR1 and CDR2 are SNHLY and FYNNEI. Trimming removed 1 base at V and 5 bases at J, with 14 bases between.

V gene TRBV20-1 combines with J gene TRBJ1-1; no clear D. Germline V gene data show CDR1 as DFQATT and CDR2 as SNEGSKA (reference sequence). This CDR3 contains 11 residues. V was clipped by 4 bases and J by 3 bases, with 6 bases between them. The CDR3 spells CSAKVYTEAFF. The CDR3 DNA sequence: TGCAGTGCTAAGGTTTACACTGAAGCTTTCTTT.

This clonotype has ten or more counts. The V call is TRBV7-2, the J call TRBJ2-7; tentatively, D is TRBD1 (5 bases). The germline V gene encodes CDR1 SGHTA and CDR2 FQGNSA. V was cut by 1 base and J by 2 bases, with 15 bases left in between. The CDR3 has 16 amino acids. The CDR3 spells CASSLGQNSPAYEQYF. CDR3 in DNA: TGTGCCAGCAGCTTAGGACAGAACTCCCCAGCCTACGAGCAGTACTTC.

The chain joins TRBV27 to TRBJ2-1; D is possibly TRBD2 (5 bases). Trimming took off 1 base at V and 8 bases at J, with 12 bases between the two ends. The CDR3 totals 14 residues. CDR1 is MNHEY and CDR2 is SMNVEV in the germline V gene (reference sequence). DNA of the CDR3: TGTGCCAGCAGTTTATTTGGACTCGACGATGAGCAGTTCTTC. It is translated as CASSLFGLDDEQFF.

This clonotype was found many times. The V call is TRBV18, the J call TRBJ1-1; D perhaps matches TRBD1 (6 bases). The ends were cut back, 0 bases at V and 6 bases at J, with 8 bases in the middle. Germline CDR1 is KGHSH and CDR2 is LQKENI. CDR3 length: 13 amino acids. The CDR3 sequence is CASSPPGGSEAFF. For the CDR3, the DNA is TGTGCCAGCTCACCACCTGGGGGCTCTGAAGCTTTCTTT.

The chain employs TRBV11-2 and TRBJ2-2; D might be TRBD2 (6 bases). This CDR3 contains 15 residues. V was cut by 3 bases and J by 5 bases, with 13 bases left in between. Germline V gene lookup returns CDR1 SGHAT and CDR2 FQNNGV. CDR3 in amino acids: CASSFGSIGTGELFF. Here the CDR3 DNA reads TGTGCCAGCAGCTTCGGGAGTATCGGTACCGGGGAGCTGTTTTTT. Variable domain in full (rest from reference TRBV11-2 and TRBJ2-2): EAGVAQSPRYKIIEKRQSVAFWCNPISGHATLYWYQQILGQGPKLLIQFQNNGVVDDSQLPKDRFSAERLKGVDSTLKIQPAKLEDSAVYLCASSFGSIGTGELFFGEGSRLTVL.

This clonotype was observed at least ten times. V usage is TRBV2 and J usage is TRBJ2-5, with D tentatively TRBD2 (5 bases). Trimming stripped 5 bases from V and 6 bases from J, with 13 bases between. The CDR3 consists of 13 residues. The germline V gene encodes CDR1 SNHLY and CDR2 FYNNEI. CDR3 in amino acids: CASSLEGTKTQYF. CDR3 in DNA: TGTGCCAGCAGTTTAGAGGGTACCAAGACCCAGTACTTC.

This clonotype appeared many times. The CDR3 loop reads CATDRGTSSYNEQFF. Here the CDR3 DNA reads TGTGCCACAGATCGCGGGACCAGCTCCTACAATGAGCAGTTCTTC. The chain carries TRBV24-1 and TRBJ2-1; possible D gene TRBD2, 6 bases. The germline gives CDR1 KGHDR, CDR2 SFDVKD. The CDR3 length is 15 residues. Trimming pared 10 bases from V and 0 bases from J, leaving 15 bases between.

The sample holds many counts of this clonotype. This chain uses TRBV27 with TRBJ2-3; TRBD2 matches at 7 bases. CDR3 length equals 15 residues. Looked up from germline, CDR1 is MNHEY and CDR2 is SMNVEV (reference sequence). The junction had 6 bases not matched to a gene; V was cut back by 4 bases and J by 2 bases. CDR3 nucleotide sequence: TGTGCCAGCAGTTCTCTAGCGGACCACACAGATACGCAGTATTTT. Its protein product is CASSSLADHTDTQYF.

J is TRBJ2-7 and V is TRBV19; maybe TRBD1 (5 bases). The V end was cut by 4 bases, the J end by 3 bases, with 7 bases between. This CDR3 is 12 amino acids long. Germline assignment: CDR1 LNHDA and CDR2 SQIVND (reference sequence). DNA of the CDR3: TGTGCCAGTAGTACAGGGAACTACGAGCAGTACTTC. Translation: CASSTGNYEQYF.

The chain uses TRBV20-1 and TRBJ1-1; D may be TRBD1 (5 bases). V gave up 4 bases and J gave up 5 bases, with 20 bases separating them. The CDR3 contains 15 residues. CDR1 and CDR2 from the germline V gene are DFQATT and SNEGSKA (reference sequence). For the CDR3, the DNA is TGCAGTGCTAAAGTTTCGGGGCATCTGGGGACTGAAGCTTTCTTT. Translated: CSAKVSGHLGTEAFF.

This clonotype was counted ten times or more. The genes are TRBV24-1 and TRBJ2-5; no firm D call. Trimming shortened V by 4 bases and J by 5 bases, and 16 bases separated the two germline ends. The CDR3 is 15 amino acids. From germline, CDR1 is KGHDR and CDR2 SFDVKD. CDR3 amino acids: CATSDAGRPTETQYF. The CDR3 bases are TGTGCCACCAGTGACGCCGGTCGGCCGACCGAGACCCAGTACTTC.

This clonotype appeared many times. Here the CDR3 reads CASSPWDRGGNEQFF. In nucleotides, the CDR3 is TGTGCCAGTAGTCCCTGGGACAGGGGTGGGAATGAGCAGTTCTTC. This chain uses TRBV19 with TRBJ2-1, with 10 bases identical to TRBD1. Germline CDR1 reads LNHDA; CDR2 reads SQIVND (reference sequence). The trim removed 5 bases at V and 7 bases at J, leaving 8 bases unmatched. The CDR3 consists of 15 residues.

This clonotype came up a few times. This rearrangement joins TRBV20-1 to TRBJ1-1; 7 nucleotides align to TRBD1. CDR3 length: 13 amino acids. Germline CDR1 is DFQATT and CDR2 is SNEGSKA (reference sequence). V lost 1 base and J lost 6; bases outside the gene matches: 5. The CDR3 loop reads CSARVGGISEAFF. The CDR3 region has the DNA TGCAGTGCTAGAGTAGGGGGCATCTCTGAAGCTTTCTTT.

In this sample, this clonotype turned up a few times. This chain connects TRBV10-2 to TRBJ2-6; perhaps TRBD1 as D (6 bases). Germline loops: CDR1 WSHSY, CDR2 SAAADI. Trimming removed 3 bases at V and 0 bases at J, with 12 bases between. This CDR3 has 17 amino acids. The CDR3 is CASSDGGRRSGANVLTF. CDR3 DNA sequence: TGCGCCAGCAGTGATGGGGGCAGGCGCTCTGGGGCCAACGTCCTGACTTTC.

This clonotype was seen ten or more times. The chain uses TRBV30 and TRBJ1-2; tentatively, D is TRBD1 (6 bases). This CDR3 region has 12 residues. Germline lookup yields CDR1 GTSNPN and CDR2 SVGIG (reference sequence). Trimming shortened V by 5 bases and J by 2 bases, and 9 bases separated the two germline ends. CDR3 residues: CAWATGNYGYTF. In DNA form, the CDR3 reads TGTGCCTGGGCCACAGGGAACTATGGCTACACCTTC.

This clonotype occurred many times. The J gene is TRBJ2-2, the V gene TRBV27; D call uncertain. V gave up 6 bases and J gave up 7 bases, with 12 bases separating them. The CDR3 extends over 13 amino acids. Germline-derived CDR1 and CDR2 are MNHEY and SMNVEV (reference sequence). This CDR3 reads CASSLGGHGELFF. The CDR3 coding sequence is TGTGCCAGCAGCCTAGGCGGTCACGGGGAGCTGTTTTTT.

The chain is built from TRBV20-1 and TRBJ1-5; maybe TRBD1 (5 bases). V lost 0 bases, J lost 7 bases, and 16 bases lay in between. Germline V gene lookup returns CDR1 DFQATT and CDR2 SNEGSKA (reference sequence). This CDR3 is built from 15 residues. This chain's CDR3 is CSARDPNQGGQPQHF. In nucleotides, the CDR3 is TGCAGTGCTAGAGACCCTAACCAGGGTGGGCAGCCCCAGCATTTT.

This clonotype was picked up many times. CDR3 nucleotides: TGTGCCAGCAGCTTAGCCCCGGGCCCAGGAAAGTACTTC. Translation: CASSLAPGPGKYF. The chain couples TRBV11-2 to TRBJ2-7, with D hard to call. This CDR3 region has 13 residues. The ends were cut back, 1 base at V and 11 bases at J, with 15 bases in the middle. The germline V gene encodes CDR1 SGHAT and CDR2 FQNNGV. Using reference TRBV11-2 and TRBJ2-7 for the parts outside the CDR3, the full variable domain is EAGVAQSPRYKIIEKRQSVAFWCNPISGHATLYWYQQILGQGPKLLIQFQNNGVVDDSQLPKDRFSAERLKGVDSTLKIQPAKLEDSAVYLCASSLAPGPGKYFGPGTRLTVT.

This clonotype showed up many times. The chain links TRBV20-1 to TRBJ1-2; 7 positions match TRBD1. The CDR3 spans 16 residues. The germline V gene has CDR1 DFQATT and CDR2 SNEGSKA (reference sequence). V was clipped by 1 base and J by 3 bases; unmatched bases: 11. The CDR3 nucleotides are TGCAGTGCTAGAGGCTTGGGCGGGACAGCGGACTATGGCTACACCTTC. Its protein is CSARGLGGTADYGYTF.